This TCR beta chain is from a study of Graves' ophthalmopathy and Graves' hyperthyroidism. Findings and caveats of the study: Ophthalmopathy progression prediction by the model yielded a sensitivity of about 70% and a specificity of 72% to 75%.

Note on this clonotype: The antigen remains undetermined.

Scientists amplified the TCR beta CDR3 regions from RNA transcripts. After a first-round RT-PCR with HTBI primers, a second-round multiplex PCR was run. TCRdb called the multiplex PCR reads again in MiXCR, with one record for every CDR3 protein. The sample carries under 350,000 distinct CDR3 sequences, roughly a sixth recorded once. The CDR3 is made up of 12 amino acids. Trimming took 4 bases from V and 5 from J; bases not matched to a gene: 1. Germline loops: CDR1 SNHLY, CDR2 FYNNEI. The sample was peripheral blood. The chain carries TRBV2 and TRBJ2-5, with 7 positions matching TRBD2. The TCR sequence derives from an adult man with Graves' ophthalmopathy. This chain's CDR3 is CASSGEGETQYF. CDR3 sequence (DNA): TGTGCCAGCAGTGGGGAGGGGGAGACCCAGTACTTC. The full variable domain, rest sourced from reference TRBV2 and TRBJ2-5, is EPEVTQTPSHQVTQMGQEVILRCVPISNHLYFYWYRQILGQKVEFLVSFYNNEISEKSEIFDDQFSVERPDGSNFTLKIRSTKLEDSAMYFCASSGEGETQYFGPGTRLLVL.